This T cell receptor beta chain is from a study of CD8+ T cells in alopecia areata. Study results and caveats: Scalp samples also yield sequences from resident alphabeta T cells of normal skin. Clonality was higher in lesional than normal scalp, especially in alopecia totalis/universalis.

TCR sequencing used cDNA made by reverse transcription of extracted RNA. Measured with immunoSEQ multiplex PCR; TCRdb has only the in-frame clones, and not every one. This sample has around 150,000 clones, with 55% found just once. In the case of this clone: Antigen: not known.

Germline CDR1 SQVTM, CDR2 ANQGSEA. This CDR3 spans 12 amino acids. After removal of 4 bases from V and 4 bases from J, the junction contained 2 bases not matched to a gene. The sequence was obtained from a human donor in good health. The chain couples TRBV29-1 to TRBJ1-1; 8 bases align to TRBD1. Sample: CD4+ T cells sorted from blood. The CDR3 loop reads CSVGQGTTEAFF. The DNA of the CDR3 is TGCAGCGTTGGACAGGGGACCACTGAAGCTTTCTTT.